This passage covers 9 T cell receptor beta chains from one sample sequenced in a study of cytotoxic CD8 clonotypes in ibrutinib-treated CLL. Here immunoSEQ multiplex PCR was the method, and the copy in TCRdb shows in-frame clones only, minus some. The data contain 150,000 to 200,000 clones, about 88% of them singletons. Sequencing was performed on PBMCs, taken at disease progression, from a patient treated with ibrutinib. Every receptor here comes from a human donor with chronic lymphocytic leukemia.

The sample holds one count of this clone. The CDR3 DNA follows: TGTGCCAGCAGCGGAACAGCTAGCGGGGGGGCCTACGAGCAGTACTTC. This translates into CASSGTASGGAYEQYF. The chain joins TRBV9 to TRBJ2-7; 12 positions agree with TRBD2. Looked up from germline, CDR1 is SGDLS and CDR2 is YYNGEE. V was clipped by 3 bases and J by 2 bases; unmatched bases: 6. This CDR3 is 16 amino acids long.

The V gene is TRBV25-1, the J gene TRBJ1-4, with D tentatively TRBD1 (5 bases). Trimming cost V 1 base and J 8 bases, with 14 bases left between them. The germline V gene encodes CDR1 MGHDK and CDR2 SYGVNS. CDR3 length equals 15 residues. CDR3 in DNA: TGTGCCAGCAGTGAATGGTGGGGGACCGGGGAAAAACTGTTTTTT. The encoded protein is CASSEWWGTGEKLFF.

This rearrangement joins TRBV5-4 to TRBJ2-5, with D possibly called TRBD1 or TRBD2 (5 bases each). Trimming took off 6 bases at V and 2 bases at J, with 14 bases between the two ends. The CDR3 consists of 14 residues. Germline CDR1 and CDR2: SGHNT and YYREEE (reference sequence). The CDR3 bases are TGTGCCAGCACCCTCCTGGGGGTACAAGAGACCCAGTACTTC. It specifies CASTLLGVQETQYF. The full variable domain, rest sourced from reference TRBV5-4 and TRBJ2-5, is ETGVTQSPTHLIKTRGQQVTLRCSSQSGHNTVSWYQQALGQGPQFIFQYYREEENGRGNFPPRFSGLQFPNYSSELNVNALELDDSALYLCASTLLGVQETQYFGPGTRLLVL.

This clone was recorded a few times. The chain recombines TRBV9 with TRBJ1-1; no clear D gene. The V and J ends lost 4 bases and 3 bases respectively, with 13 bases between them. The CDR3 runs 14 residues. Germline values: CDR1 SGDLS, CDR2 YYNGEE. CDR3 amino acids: CASSSISKYTEAFF. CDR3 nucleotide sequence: TGTGCCAGCAGCTCCATTTCTAAGTACACTGAAGCTTTCTTT.

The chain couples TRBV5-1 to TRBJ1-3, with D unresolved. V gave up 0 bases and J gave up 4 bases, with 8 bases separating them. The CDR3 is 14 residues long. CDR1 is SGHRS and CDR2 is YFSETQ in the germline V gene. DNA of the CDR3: TGCGCCAGCAGCTTGGTCGGCATAGGAAACACCATATATTTT. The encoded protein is CASSLVGIGNTIYF.

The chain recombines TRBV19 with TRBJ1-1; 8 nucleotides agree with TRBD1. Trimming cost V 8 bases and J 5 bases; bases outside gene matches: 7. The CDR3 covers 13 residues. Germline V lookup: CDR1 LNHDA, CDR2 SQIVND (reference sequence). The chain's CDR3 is CASGDRSRTEAFF. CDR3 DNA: TGTGCCAGTGGGGACAGGTCGAGGACTGAAGCTTTCTTT.

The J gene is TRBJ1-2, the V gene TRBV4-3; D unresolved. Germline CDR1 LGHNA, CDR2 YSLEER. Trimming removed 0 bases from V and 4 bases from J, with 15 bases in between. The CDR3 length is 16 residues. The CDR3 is CASSQDQRERSYGYTF. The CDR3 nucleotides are TGCGCCAGCAGCCAAGATCAGCGGGAGAGGAGCTATGGCTACACCTTC.

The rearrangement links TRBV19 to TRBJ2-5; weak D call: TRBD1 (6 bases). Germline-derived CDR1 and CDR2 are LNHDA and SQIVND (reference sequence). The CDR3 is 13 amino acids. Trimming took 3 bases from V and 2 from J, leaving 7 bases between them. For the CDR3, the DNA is TGTGCCAGTAGTATGACAGGACAAGAGACCCAGTACTTC. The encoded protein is CASSMTGQETQYF.

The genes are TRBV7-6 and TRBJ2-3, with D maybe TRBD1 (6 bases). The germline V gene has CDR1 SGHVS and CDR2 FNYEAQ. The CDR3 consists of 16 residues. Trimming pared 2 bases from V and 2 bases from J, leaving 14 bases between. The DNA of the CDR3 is TGTGCCAGCAGCTTATTGGGGGCAAGGACCACAGATACGCAGTATTTT. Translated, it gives CASSLLGARTTDTQYF.